This TCR beta chain came from a study of blood T cell repertoires in COVID-19 (dated by TCRdb to about 2020). About the investigation overall: Collaborator samples came from the United States, Italy and Spain and covered acute and convalescent phases of COVID-19. The material from the prospective study consisted of cDNA or gDNA derived from T cells, B-cell-depleted T cells, or PBMCs. Deeply sampled blood TCRbeta repertoires from subjects exposed to, actively infected with, or recovered from COVID-19 were included in the dataset. The repertoires were made available in a free public database intended to serve as a resource for research on the immune response to SARS-CoV-2. Samples came from the ongoing ImmuneRACE study (first 160 participants) plus 1,254 subjects from 6 global collaborators. A de-identified subject ID, COVID-19 status, age in years and sex were almost always included in the sample metadata. Where available, HLA class I and class II types were obtained from metadata supplied by the sample provider rather than from assay-based typing. Broader findings and caveats from the paper: The amount of clinical and demographic metadata varied by source and participant and was provided uncurated.

TCRbeta CDR3 regions were amplified from genomic DNA by means of the immunoSEQ Assay, a bias-controlled multiplex PCR. Regarding the original processing steps: Nucleated cell counts per sample were estimated from amplification of reference gene primers within the assay. To quantify the absolute abundance of each unique TCRbeta CDR3 rearrangement, sequence reads were collapsed and filtered. For each sample, productive Simpson clonality was calculated by taking the square root of Simpson's diversity index across productive rearrangements. TCRdb stores this immuneACCESS table with in-frame sequences only. Part of the clones is absent; in the studies checked, under half of the shortfall reflects unresolved V genes, and no reason is known for the rest. That table gives V, J and clone size, and the DNA gave D and trimming. This sample is represented by 250,000 or so clones; around 89% of them were singletons. Together, the top ten hold roughly 2.2% of the sample.

As regards this clone: Its recognized antigen is unknown. Within one base of it there is no much larger clone, and no base qualities were kept.

The CDR3 runs 16 amino acids, cysteine and phenylalanine included. Just the 48-base CDR3 DNA is kept, in frame starting at base 1. One collaborating source in Seattle enrolled patients while the patients were actively infected and followed the patients over time throughout the course of disease. The collaborating institutions used their own protocols to collect whole blood in K2EDTA tubes. For TCRbeta analysis, collaborator samples were shipped as frozen whole blood, as isolated PBMCs, or as DNA extracted from either sample type. The material sequenced was peripheral blood. The chain uses TRBV21-1 and TRBJ1-5; the table's D gene call, TRBD1, was not cross checked with the DNA. TRBV21-1 is termed a pseudogene. The sequence derives from a woman between 55 and 75 years old with COVID-19, enrolled during active disease. The nucleotide sequence is TGTGCCAGCAGCAAAAAGGACAGGGACTGCAATCAGCCCCAGCATTTT. Its amino acids are CASSKKDRDCNQPQHF.